Listed below are T cell receptor beta chains from one sample, sequenced in a study of T cell responses to AZD1222 COVID-19 vaccine. The table came from immunoSEQ multiplex PCR; TCRdb's copy has only in-frame clones and leaves some out. The table includes about 140,000 clones, approximately 90% detected once. The sample in question was peripheral blood, obtained on day 0 of AZD1222 vaccination. The receptors were gathered from an adult in good health. The CDR3 runs from the conserved cysteine through the conserved F or W. Part of the rows lack a size; the others show once, few, many or a class for expanded clones.

clone_size: .; j_call: TRBJ2-7; v_call: TRBV4-2; cdr3_length: 15; cdr3_aa: CASSQAASVSYEQYF
clone_size: .; j_call: TRBJ1-2; v_call: TRBV6-5; cdr3_length: 13; cdr3_aa: CASSYGANYGYTF
clone_size: .; j_call: TRBJ1-2; v_call: TRBV25-1; cdr3_length: 12; cdr3_aa: CASRGGRPGYTF
clone_size: once; j_call: TRBJ2-7; v_call: TRBV12-3/TRBV12-4; cdr3_length: 12; cdr3_aa: CASSSGAYEQYF
clone_size: .; j_call: TRBJ1-2; v_call: TRBV18; cdr3_length: 12; cdr3_aa: CASSPYRDGYTF
clone_size: .; j_call: TRBJ1-6; v_call: TRBV27; cdr3_length: 16; cdr3_aa: CASSLRGEGGNSPLHF
clone_size: .; j_call: TRBJ1-1; v_call: TRBV18; cdr3_length: 13; cdr3_aa: CASSLRQYTEAFF
clone_size: .; j_call: TRBJ1-4; v_call: TRBV20-1; cdr3_length: 11; cdr3_aa: CSASTVEKLFF
clone_size: .; j_call: TRBJ2-3; v_call: TRBV19; cdr3_length: 15; cdr3_aa: CASRGGLVSTDTQYF
clone_size: .; j_call: TRBJ2-1; v_call: TRBV5-4; cdr3_length: 15; cdr3_aa: CASSRPGQGNDEQFF
clone_size: .; j_call: TRBJ1-5; v_call: TRBV30; cdr3_length: 11; cdr3_aa: CAWGRDQPQHF
clone_size: .; j_call: TRBJ2-7; v_call: TRBV28; cdr3_length: 15; cdr3_aa: CASSNLRDGSYEQYF
clone_size: .; j_call: TRBJ1-1; v_call: TRBV7-3; cdr3_length: 13; cdr3_aa: CASSPTGGTEAFF
clone_size: .; j_call: TRBJ1-1; v_call: TRBV7-9; cdr3_length: 13; cdr3_aa: CASSTGTIIEAFF
clone_size: .; j_call: TRBJ1-2; v_call: TRBV7-8; cdr3_length: 14; cdr3_aa: CASSRGGANYGYTF
clone_size: .; j_call: TRBJ1-1; v_call: TRBV28; cdr3_length: 17; cdr3_aa: CASNPYTWGRGDTEAFF
clone_size: .; j_call: TRBJ1-1; v_call: TRBV3-1/TRBV3-2; cdr3_length: 14; cdr3_aa: CASSQAGMRAEAFF
clone_size: .; j_call: TRBJ2-2; v_call: TRBV15; cdr3_length: 15; cdr3_aa: CATSTGGMGTGELFF
clone_size: .; j_call: TRBJ1-6; v_call: TRBV15; cdr3_length: 15; cdr3_aa: CATSRGQGNNSPLHF
clone_size: .; j_call: TRBJ1-5; v_call: TRBV14; cdr3_length: 21; cdr3_aa: CASSTEDNPSHREGAHQPQHF
clone_size: .; j_call: TRBJ2-5; v_call: TRBV3-1/TRBV3-2; cdr3_length: 15; cdr3_aa: CASSPIGTAQETQYF
clone_size: .; j_call: TRBJ2-7; v_call: TRBV7-9; cdr3_length: 15; cdr3_aa: CASSLAGAGAYEQYF
clone_size: .; j_call: TRBJ1-2; v_call: TRBV28; cdr3_length: 16; cdr3_aa: CASSFPRGQKLYGYTF
clone_size: .; j_call: TRBJ1-2; v_call: TRBV11-2; cdr3_length: 17; cdr3_aa: CASSLGPILQERYGYTF
clone_size: .; j_call: TRBJ2-7; v_call: TRBV11-2; cdr3_length: 15; cdr3_aa: CASSTGLAGGHEQYF
clone_size: .; j_call: TRBJ1-1; v_call: TRBV28; cdr3_length: 14; cdr3_aa: CASSFRGLGTEAFF
clone_size: .; j_call: TRBJ1-4; v_call: TRBV5-4; cdr3_length: 15; cdr3_aa: CASSLGRGANEKLFF
clone_size: once; j_call: TRBJ1-3; v_call: TRBV5-4; cdr3_length: 18; cdr3_aa: CASSLGGPAANSGNTIYF
clone_size: .; j_call: TRBJ2-1; v_call: TRBV30; cdr3_length: 11; cdr3_aa: CAWSSKNEQFF
clone_size: .; j_call: TRBJ1-2; v_call: TRBV7-9; cdr3_length: 16; cdr3_aa: CASSLAGLQGLRGYTF
clone_size: .; j_call: TRBJ1-1; v_call: TRBV25-1; cdr3_length: 13; cdr3_aa: CASSPRPNTEAFF
clone_size: .; j_call: TRBJ2-7; v_call: TRBV9; cdr3_length: 16; cdr3_aa: CASSVGQGAVLYEQYF
clone_size: .; j_call: TRBJ1-2; v_call: TRBV25-1; cdr3_length: 11; cdr3_aa: CASSESGGYTF
clone_size: .; j_call: TRBJ1-2; v_call: TRBV6-2/TRBV6-3; cdr3_length: 15; cdr3_aa: CASSSYPGQGAFYTF